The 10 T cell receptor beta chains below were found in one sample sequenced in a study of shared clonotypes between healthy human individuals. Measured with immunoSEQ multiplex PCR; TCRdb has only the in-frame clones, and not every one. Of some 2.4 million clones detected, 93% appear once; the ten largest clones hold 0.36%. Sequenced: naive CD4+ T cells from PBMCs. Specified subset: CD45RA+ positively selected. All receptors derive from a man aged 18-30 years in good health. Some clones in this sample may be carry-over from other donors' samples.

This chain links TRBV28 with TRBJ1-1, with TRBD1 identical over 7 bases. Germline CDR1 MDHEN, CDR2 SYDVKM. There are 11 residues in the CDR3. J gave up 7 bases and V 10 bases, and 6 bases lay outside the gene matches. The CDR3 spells CATLGQLEAFF. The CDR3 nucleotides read TGTGCCACCCTGGGACAGCTTGAAGCTTTCTTT.

The DNA for the CDR3 is TGTGCCAGCAGTTCCCCCGGACTAGCGGAGGGATTGGGGGAGCTGTTTTTT. Translating gives CASSSPGLAEGLGELFF. The V call is TRBV27, the J call TRBJ2-2, with 10 bases identical to TRBD2. CDR3 length equals 17 residues. Losses at the gene ends were 4 bases for V and 8 bases for J; bases not matched to a gene: 13. Germline CDR1 and CDR2: MNHEY and SMNVEV (reference sequence).

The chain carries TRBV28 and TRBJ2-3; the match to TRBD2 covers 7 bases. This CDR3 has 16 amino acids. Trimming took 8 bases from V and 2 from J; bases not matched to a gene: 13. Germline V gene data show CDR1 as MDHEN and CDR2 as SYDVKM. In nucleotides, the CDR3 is TGTGCCAGCGACCCCGCCGGCGGGAGAAACACAGATACGCAGTATTTT. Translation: CASDPAGGRNTDTQYF.

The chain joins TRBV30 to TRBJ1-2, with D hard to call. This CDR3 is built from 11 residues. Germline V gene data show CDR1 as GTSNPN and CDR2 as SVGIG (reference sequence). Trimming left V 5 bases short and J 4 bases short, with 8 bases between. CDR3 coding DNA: TGTGCCTGGGACCAGTTCTATGGCTACACCTTC. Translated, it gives CAWDQFYGYTF. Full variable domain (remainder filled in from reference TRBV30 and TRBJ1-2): SQTIHQWPATLVQPVGSPLSLECTVEGTSNPNLYWYRQAAGRGLQLLFYSVGIGQISSEVPQNLSASRPQDRQFILSSKKLLLSDSGFYLCAWDQFYGYTFGSGTRLTVV.

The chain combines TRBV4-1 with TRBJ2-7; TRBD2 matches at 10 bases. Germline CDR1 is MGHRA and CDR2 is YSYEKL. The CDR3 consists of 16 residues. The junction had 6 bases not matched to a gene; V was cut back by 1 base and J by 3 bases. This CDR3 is CASSQARAGGFYEQYF. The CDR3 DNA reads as TGCGCCAGCAGCCAAGCCAGAGCGGGAGGGTTCTACGAGCAGTACTTC.

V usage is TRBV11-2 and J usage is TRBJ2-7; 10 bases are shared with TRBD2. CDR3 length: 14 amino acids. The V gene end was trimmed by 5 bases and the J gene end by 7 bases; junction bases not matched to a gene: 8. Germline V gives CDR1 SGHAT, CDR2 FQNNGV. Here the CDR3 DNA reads TGTGCCAGCAGCCAACTAGCGGGATTGGGAGAGCAGTACTTC. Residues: CASSQLAGLGEQYF.

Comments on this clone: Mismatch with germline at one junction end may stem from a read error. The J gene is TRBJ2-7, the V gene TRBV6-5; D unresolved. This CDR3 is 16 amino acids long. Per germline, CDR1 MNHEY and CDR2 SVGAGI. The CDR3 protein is CASSSPGPHRVGEQCF. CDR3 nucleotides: TGTGCCAGCAGTTCCCCGGGTCCCCACCGAGTCGGTGAGCAGTGCTTC.

Here the CDR3 reads CASSLTGTMAGELFF. In DNA, the CDR3 is TGTGCCAGCAGCTTAACGGGGACAATGGCCGGGGAGCTGTTTTTT. This chain connects TRBV7-3 to TRBJ2-2, with D possibly matching TRBD1 (6 bases). The CDR3 is made up of 15 amino acids. The V gene lost 0 bases and the J gene lost 6 bases, with 11 bases spanning the gap. The germline V gene has CDR1 SGHTA and CDR2 FQGTGA.

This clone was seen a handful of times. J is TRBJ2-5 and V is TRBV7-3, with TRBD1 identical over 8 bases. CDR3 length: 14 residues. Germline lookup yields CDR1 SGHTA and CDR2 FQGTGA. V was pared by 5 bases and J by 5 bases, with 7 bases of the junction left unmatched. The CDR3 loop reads CASSLQGAGETQYF. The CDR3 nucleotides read TGTGCCAGCAGCCTCCAGGGGGCTGGCGAGACCCAGTACTTC.

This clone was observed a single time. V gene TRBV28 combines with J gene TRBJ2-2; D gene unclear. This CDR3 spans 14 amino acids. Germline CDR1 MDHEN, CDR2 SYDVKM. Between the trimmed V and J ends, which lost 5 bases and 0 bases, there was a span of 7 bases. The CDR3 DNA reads TGTGCCAGCAGTCGAGTCCCGAACACCGGGGAGCTGTTTTTT. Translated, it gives CASSRVPNTGELFF.